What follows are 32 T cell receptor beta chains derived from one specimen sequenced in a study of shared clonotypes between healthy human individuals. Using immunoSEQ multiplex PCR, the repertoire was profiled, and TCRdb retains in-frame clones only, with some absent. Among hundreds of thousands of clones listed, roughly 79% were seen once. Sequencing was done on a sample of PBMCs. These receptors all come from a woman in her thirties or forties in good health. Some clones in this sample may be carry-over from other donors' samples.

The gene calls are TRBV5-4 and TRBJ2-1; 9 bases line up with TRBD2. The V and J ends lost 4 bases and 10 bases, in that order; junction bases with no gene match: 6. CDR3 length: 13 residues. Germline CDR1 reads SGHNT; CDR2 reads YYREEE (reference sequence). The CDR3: CASSPVTSGEQFF. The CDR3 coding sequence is TGTGCCAGCAGCCCGGTGACTAGCGGAGAGCAGTTCTTC.

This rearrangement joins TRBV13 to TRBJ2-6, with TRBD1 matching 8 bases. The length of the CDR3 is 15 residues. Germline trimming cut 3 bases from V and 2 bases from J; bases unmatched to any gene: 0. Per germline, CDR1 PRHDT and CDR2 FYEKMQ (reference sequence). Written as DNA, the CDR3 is TGTGCCAGCAGCTTGACAGGGGCTGGGGCCAACGTCCTGACTTTC. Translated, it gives CASSLTGAGANVLTF.

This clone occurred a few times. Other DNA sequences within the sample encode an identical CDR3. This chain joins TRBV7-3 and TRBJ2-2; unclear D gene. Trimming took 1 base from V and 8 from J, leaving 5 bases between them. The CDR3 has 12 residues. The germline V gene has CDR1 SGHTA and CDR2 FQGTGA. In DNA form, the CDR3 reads TGTGCCAGCAGCTTAAGTTCTGGGGAGCTGTTTTTT. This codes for CASSLSSGELFF. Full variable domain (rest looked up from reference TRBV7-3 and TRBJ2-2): GAGVSQTPSNKVTEKGKYVELRCDPISGHTALYWYRQSLGQGPEFLIYFQGTGAADDSGLPNDRFFAVRPEGSVSTLKIQRTERGDSAVYLCASSLSSGELFFGEGSRLTVL.

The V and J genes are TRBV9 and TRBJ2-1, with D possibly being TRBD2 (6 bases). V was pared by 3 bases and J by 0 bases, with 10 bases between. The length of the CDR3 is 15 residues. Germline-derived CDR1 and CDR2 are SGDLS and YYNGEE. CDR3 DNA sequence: TGTGCCAGCAGCGAAAGCGGGTCCTCCTACAATGAGCAGTTCTTC. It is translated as CASSESGSSYNEQFF.

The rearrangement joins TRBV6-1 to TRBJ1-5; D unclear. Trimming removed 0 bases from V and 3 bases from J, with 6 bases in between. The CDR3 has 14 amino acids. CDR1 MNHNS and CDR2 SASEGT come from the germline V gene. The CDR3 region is CASSEARNNQPQHF. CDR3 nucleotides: TGTGCCAGCAGTGAAGCCAGGAACAATCAGCCCCAGCATTTT.

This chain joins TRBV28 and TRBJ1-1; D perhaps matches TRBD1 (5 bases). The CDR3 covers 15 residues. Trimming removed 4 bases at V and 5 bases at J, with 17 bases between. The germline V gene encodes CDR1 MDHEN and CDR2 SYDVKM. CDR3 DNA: TGTGCCAGCAGTTGGGGCGGCTCGGAGGGGACTGAAGCTTTCTTT. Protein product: CASSWGGSEGTEAFF.

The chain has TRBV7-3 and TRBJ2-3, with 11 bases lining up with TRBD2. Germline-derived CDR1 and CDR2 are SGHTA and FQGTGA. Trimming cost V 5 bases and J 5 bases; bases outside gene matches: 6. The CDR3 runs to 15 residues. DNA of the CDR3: TGTGCCAGCAGCCGTAGCGGGAGGGCCGGAGATACGCAGTATTTT. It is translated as CASSRSGRAGDTQYF. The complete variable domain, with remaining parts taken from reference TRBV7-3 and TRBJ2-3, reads GAGVSQTPSNKVTEKGKYVELRCDPISGHTALYWYRQSLGQGPEFLIYFQGTGAADDSGLPNDRFFAVRPEGSVSTLKIQRTERGDSAVYLCASSRSGRAGDTQYFGPGTRLTVL.

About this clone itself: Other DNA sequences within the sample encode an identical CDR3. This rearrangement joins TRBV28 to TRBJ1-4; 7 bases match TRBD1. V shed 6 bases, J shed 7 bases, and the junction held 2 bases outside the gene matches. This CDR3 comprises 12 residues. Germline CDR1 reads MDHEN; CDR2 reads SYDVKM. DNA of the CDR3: TGTGCCAGCAGGGGACAGAGTGAAAAACTGTTTTTT. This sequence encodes CASRGQSEKLFF.

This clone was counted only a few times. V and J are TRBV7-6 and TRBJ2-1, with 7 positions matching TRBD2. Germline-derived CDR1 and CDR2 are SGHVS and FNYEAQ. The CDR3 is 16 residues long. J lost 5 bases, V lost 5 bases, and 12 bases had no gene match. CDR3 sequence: CASSPPRGRGNNEQFF. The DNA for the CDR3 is TGTGCCAGCAGCCCTCCACGCGGGCGGGGGAACAATGAGCAGTTCTTC.

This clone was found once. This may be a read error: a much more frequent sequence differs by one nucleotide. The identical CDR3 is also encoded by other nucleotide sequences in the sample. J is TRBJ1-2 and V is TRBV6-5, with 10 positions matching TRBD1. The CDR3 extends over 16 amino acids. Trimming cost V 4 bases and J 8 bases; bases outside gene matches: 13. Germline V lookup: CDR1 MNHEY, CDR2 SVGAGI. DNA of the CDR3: TGTGCCAGCAGTTCCATCCCCGGGACAGGGGCGGGGGGCTACACCTTC. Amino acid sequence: CASSSIPGTGAGGYTF.

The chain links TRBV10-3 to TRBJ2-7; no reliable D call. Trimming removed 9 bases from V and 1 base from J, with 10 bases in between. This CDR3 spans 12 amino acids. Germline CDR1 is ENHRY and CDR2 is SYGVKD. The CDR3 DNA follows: TGTGCCATAGCTGGGGATTCCTACGAGCAGTACTTC. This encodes CAIAGDSYEQYF.

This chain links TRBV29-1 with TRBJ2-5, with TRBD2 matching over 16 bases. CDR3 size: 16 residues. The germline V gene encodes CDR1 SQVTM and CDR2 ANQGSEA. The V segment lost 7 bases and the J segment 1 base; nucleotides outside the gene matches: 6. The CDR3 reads CSGGTSGRAPQETQYF. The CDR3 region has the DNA TGCAGCGGCGGGACTAGCGGGAGGGCCCCCCAAGAGACCCAGTACTTC.

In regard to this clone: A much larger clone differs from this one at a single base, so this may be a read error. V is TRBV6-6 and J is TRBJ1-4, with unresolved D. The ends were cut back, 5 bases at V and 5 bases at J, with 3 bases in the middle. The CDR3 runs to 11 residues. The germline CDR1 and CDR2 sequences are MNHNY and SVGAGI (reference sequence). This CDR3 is CASSENEKLFF. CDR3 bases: TGTGCCAGCAGTGAGAATGAAAAACTGTTTTTT.

CDR3 nucleotides: TGTGCAAGTCGCCGAGAGGGGTATGGCTACACCTTC. Protein sequence: CASRREGYGYTF. The chain combines TRBV12-2 with TRBJ1-2. TRBV12-2 is described as a pseudogene. This CDR3 spans 12 amino acids.

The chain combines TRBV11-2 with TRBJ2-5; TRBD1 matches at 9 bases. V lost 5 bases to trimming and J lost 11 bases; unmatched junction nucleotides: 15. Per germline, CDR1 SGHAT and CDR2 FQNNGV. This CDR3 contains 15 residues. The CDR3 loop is CASSQSGTGLGEQYF. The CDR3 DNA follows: TGTGCCAGCAGCCAATCCGGGACAGGGCTGGGAGAGCAGTACTTC. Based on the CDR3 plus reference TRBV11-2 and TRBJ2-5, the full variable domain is EAGVAQSPRYKIIEKRQSVAFWCNPISGHATLYWYQQILGQGPKLLIQFQNNGVVDDSQLPKDRFSAERLKGVDSTLKIQPAKLEDSAVYLCASSQSGTGLGEQYFGPGTRLLVL.

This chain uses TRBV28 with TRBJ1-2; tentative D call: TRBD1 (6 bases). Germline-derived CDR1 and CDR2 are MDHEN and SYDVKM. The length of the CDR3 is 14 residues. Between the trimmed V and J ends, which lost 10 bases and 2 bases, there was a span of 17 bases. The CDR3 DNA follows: TGTGCCACCGCGACAATAAGGGGGAACTATGGCTACACCTTC. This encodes CATATIRGNYGYTF.

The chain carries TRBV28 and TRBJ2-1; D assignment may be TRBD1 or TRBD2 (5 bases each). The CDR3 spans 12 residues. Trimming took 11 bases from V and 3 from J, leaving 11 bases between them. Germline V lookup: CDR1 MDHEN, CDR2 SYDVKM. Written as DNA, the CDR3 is TGTGCCCTCGGGACGGACTACAATGAGCAGTTCTTC. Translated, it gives CALGTDYNEQFF.

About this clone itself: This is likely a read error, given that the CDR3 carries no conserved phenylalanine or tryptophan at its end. The CDR3 protein is CASSITSEGYEQYL. Here the CDR3 DNA reads TGTGCCAGCAGCATTACTTCCGAGGGCTACGAGCAGTACCTC. The J gene is TRBJ2-7, the V gene TRBV9, with D possibly matching TRBD2 (5 bases). This CDR3 contains 14 residues. Germline values: CDR1 SGDLS, CDR2 YYNGEE. V was shortened by 4 bases and J by 3 bases, with 14 bases between the two germline ends.

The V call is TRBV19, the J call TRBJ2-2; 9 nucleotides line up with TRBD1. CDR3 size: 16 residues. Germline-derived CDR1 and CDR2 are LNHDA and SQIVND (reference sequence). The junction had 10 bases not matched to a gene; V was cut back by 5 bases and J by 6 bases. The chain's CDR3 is CASSLNRGRNSGELFF. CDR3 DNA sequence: TGTGCCAGTAGTCTAAACAGGGGGCGTAATTCCGGGGAGCTGTTTTTT.

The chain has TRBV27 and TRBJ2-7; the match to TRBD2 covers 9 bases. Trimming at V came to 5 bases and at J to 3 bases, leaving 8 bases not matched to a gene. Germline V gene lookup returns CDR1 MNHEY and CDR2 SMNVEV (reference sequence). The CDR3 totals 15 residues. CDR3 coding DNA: TGTGCCAGCAGTCCCCGATCTAGCGGGGTCTACGAGCAGTACTTC. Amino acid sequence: CASSPRSSGVYEQYF.

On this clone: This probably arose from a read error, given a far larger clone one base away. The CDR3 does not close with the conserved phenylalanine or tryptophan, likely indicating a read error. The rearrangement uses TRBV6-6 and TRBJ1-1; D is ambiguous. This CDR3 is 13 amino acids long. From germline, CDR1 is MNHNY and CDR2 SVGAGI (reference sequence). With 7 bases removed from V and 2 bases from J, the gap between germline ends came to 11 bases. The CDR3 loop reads CASNPAGNTEAFS. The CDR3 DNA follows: TGTGCCAGCAACCCTGCAGGAAACACTGAAGCTTTCTCT.

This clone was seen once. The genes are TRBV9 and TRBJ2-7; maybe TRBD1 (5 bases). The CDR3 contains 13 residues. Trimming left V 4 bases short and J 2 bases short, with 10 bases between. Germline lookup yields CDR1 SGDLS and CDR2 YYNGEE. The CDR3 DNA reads TGTGCCAGCAGCCCCGACAGCCCCTACGAGCAGTACTTC. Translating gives CASSPDSPYEQYF.

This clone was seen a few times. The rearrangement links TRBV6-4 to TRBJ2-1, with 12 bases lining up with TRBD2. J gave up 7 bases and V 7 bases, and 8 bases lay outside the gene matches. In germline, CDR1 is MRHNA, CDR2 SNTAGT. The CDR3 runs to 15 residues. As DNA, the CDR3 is TGTGCCAGCACTCCGACTAGCGGGAGTAGTAATGAGCAGTTCTTC. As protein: CASTPTSGSSNEQFF.

In DNA form, the CDR3 reads TGCAGTGCTAGGACTAGCTACGAGCAGTACTTC. It specifies CSARTSYEQYF. The chain links TRBV20-1 to TRBJ2-7, with D possibly TRBD2 on 6 matching bases. Trimming left V 3 bases short and J 3 bases short, with 6 bases between. Per germline, CDR1 DFQATT and CDR2 SNEGSKA (reference sequence). The CDR3 sequence is 11 residues long.

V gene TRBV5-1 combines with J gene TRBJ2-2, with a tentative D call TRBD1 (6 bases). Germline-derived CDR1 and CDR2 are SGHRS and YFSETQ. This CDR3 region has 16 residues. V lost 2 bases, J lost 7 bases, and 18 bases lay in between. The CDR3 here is CASSFSTQGSIGELFF. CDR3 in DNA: TGCGCCAGCAGCTTCTCTACCCAGGGGTCAATCGGGGAGCTGTTTTTT.

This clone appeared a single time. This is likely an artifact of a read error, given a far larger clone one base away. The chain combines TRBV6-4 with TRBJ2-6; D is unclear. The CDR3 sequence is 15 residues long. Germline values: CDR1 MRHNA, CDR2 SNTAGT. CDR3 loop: CAGSDTRSGANVLTF. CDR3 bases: TGTGCCGGCAGTGACACGCGATCTGGGGCCAACGTCCTGACTTTC.

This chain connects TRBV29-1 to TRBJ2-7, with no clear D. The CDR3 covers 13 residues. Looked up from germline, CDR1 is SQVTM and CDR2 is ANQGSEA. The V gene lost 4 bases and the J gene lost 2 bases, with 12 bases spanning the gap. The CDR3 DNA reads TGCAGCGTTGGGCTGGCGGAACCCTACGAGCAGTACTTC. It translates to CSVGLAEPYEQYF.

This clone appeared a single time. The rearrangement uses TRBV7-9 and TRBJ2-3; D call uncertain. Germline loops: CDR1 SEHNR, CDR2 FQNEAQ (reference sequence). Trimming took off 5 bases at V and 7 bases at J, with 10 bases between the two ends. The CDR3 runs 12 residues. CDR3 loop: CASSREGNTQYF. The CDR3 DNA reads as TGTGCCAGCAGCCGTGAAGGGAATACGCAGTATTTT.

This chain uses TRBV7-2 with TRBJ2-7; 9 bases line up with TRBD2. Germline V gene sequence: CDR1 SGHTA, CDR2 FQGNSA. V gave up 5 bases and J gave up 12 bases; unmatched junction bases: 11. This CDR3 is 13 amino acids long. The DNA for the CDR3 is TGTGCCAGCAGCGTAGGCCTAGCGGGAAGTCTGTACTTC. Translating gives CASSVGLAGSLYF.

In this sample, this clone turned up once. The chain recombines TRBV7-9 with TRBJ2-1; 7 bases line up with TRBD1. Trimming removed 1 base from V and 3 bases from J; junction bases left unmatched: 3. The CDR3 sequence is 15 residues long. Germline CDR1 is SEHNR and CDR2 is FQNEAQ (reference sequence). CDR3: CASSLVQGVYNEQFF. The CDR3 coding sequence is TGTGCCAGCAGCTTAGTTCAGGGGGTCTACAATGAGCAGTTCTTC.

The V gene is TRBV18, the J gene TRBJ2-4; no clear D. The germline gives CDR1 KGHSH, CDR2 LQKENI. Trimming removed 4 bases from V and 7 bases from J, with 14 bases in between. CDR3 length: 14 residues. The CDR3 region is CASSLGPAGNIQYF. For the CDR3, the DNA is TGTGCCAGCTCACTCGGTCCGGCCGGGAACATTCAGTACTTC.

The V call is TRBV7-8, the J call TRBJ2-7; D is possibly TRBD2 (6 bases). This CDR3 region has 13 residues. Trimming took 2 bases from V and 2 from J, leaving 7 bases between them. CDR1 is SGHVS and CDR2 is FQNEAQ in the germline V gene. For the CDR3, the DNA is TGTGCCAGCAGCTTATTAGCGGCCTACGAGCAGTACTTC. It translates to CASSLLAAYEQYF.